The rows below give T cell receptor beta chains drawn from one sample of a study of beta chain features in type 1 diabetes. Repertoires were generated with immunoSEQ multiplex PCR, while TCRdb's copy carries only in-frame clones and drops some. Of 23,000 or so clones listed, 55% to 75% are singletons. Sequencing was carried out using Tregs from blood. The source is a man aged 18 to 29 with type 1 diabetes. Both conserved end residues are part of each CDR3.

>TRBV6-1|TRBJ2-1
CASSESGLAGLNEQFF
>TRBV6-5|TRBJ2-1
CASRFSGDSYNEQFF
>TRBV18|-
CASSPTSGGGEQYF
>TRBV4-1|TRBJ2-7
CASSRREAYEQYF
>TRBV6-8|TRBJ2-3
CASTPQGWTRTTDTQYF
>TRBV18|TRBJ1-1
CASSPSTEAFF
>TRBV6-6|TRBJ1-2
CASSYSYSSNYGYTF
>TRBV29-1|TRBJ2-3
CSARLPGADTQYF
>TRBV11-2|TRBJ2-1
CASSYRLAVYNEQFF
>TRBV6-6|TRBJ2-1
CASSPTRGGGEQFF
>TRBV18|TRBJ1-3
CASSPESGNTIYF
>TRBV27|TRBJ2-7
CASSLSWGFEQYF
>TRBV10-3|TRBJ2-1
CAISDGGRTLLLSEQFF
>TRBV28|TRBJ1-1
CASSSAGGRGNTEAFF
>TRBV19|TRBJ2-5
CASSMESSGQETQYF
>TRBV10-1|TRBJ2-1
CASSESISQAEQFF
>TRBV5-4|TRBJ2-7
CASSLGMGGANYEQYF
>TRBV28|TRBJ2-1
CASSLPGLAAYNEQFF